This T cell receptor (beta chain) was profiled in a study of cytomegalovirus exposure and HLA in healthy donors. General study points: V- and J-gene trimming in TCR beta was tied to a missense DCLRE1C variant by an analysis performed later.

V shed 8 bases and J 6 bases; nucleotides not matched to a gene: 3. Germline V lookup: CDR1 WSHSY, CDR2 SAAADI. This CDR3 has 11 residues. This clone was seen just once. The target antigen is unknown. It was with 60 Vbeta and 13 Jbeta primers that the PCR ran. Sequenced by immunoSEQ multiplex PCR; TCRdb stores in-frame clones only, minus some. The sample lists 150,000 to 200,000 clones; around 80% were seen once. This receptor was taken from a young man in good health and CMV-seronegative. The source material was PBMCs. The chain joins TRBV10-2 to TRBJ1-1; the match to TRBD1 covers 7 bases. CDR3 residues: CASGQGAEAFF. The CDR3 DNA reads TGCGCCAGCGGCCAGGGGGCTGAAGCTTTCTTT.